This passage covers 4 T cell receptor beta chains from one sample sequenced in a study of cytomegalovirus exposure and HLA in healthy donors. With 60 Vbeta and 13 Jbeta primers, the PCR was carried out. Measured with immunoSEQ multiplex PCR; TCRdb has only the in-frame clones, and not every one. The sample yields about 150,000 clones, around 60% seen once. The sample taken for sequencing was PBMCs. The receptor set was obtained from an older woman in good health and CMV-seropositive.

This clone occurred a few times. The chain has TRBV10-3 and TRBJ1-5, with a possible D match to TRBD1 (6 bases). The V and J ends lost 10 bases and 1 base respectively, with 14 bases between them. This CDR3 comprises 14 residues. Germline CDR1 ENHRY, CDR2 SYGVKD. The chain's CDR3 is CATLQGLSNQPQHF. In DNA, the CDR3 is TGTGCCACCTTACAGGGCTTAAGCAATCAGCCCCAGCATTTT.

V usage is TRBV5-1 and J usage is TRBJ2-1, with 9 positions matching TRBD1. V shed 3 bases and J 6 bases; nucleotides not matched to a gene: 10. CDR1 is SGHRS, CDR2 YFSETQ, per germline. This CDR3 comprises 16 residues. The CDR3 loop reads CASSSGQGYIGNEQFF. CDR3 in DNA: TGCGCCAGCAGCTCGGGACAGGGTTATATTGGCAATGAGCAGTTCTTC.

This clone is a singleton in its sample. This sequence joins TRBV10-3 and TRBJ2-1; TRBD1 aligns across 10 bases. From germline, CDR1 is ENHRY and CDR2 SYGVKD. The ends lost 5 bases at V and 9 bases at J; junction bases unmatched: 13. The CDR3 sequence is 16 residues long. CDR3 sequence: CAISTGWTGGTGEQFF. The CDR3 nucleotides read TGTGCCATCAGTACAGGGTGGACAGGGGGTACGGGTGAGCAGTTCTTC.

CDR3 loop: CSAPGQGAVNEQFF. CDR3 nucleotide sequence: TGCAGCGCCCCCGGACAGGGGGCGGTTAATGAGCAGTTCTTC. The chain couples TRBV29-1 to TRBJ2-1; TRBD1 matches at 11 bases. Looked up from germline, CDR1 is SQVTM and CDR2 is ANQGSEA. The V segment lost 7 bases and the J segment 7 bases; nucleotides outside the gene matches: 9. This CDR3 has 14 amino acids.